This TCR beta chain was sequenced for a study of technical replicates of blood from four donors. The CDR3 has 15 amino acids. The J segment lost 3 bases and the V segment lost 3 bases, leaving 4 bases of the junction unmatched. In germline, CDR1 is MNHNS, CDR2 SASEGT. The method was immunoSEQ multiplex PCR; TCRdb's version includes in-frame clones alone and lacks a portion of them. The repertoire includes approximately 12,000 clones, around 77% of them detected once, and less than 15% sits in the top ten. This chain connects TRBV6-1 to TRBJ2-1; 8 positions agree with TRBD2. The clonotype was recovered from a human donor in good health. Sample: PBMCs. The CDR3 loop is CASSDGGAGYNEQFF. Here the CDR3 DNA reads TGTGCCAGCAGTGACGGGGGGGCCGGCTACAATGAGCAGTTCTTC.